The 18 T cell receptor beta chains below were found in one sample sequenced in a study of radiotherapy plus CTLA-4 blockade in lung cancer (dated by TCRdb to between 2018 and 2020). Library preparation used the immunoSEQ multiplex PCR assay. TCRdb holds this immuneACCESS table with in-frame rearrangements only. Some clones are missing; in checked studies, unresolved V genes explain under half, and the rest has no known cause. The sample table shows tens of thousands of clones, and less than 80% are seen once. Clones ranked in the top ten supply around an eighth of the sample. This specimen was peripheral blood, taken from a patient treated with radiotherapy plus ipilimumab. All receptors come from a human donor with non-small cell lung cancer that progressed on radiotherapy plus ipilimumab.

The genes are TRBV9 and TRBJ2-2; TRBD1 might be the D (6 bases). The CDR3 is 16 amino acids. Trimming shortened V by 0 bases and J by 2 bases, and 11 bases separated the two germline ends. The germline V gene encodes CDR1 SGDLS and CDR2 YYNGEE. CDR3: CASSVAQGPNTGELFF. The CDR3 DNA sequence: TGTGCCAGCAGCGTAGCACAGGGCCCAAACACCGGGGAGCTGTTTTTT.

The V gene is TRBV27, the J gene TRBJ1-6; tentatively, D is TRBD1 (6 bases). The CDR3 covers 20 residues. The V end lost 6 bases, the J end lost 0 bases, and 24 bases lay between the germline ends. The V gene's germline CDR1 is MNHEY and CDR2 SMNVEV (reference sequence). The CDR3 DNA reads TGTGCCAGCAGCAGCAGGGGTCCCCGGGGTTCCAGCTCCTATAATTCACCCCTCCACTTT. Translating gives CASSSRGPRGSSSYNSPLHF.

This chain joins TRBV11-2 and TRBJ2-1, with TRBD1 matching over 9 bases. Germline CDR1 SGHAT, CDR2 FQNNGV. The CDR3 consists of 15 residues. Unmatched junction bases numbered 7, after V lost 5 bases and J lost 5 bases. CDR3 coding DNA: TGTGCCAGCAGCCCTACAGGGGGCGCTGACAATGAGCAGTTCTTC. Residues: CASSPTGGADNEQFF.

V usage is TRBV19 and J usage is TRBJ1-1; tentative D call: TRBD1 (5 bases). The germline V gene encodes CDR1 LNHDA and CDR2 SQIVND (reference sequence). This CDR3 has 14 amino acids. Deletions cut 5 bases from V and 3 bases from J, with 13 bases between. In nucleotides, the CDR3 is TGTGCCAGTAGTGCGGACATCTTAGACACTGAAGCTTTCTTT. Residues: CASSADILDTEAFF.

The chain recombines TRBV7-3 with TRBJ2-3, with a possible D match to TRBD2 (7 bases). CDR1 is SGHTA and CDR2 is FQGTGA in the germline V gene. Trimming took off 5 bases at V and 7 bases at J, with 13 bases between the two ends. CDR3 length: 13 amino acids. The CDR3 is CASSPRGANTQYF. The CDR3 region has the DNA TGTGCCAGCAGCCCCCGGGGGGCAAATACGCAGTATTTT.

V gene TRBV7-9 combines with J gene TRBJ1-1; 8 positions agree with TRBD1. In germline, CDR1 is SEHNR, CDR2 FQNEAQ (reference sequence). The CDR3 extends over 18 amino acids. The V and J ends lost 5 bases and 0 bases, in that order; junction bases with no gene match: 14. DNA for the CDR3: TGTGCCAGCAGCCCCCGAAACGGGCAGGGGGCTATGAACACTGAAGCTTTCTTT. Its protein is CASSPRNGQGAMNTEAFF.

V is TRBV18 and J is TRBJ1-2, with D unresolved. Germline CDR1 and CDR2: KGHSH and LQKENI. There are 14 residues in the CDR3. With 3 bases removed from V and 2 bases from J, the gap between germline ends came to 10 bases. In DNA form, the CDR3 reads TGTGCCAGCTCACCGCCCGGGGAAAACTATGGCTACACCTTC. It yields the protein CASSPPGENYGYTF.

This chain links TRBV9 with TRBJ1-2; 7 nucleotides agree with TRBD1. Unmatched junction bases numbered 12, after V lost 6 bases and J lost 4 bases. The CDR3 length is 15 residues. Germline CDR1 SGDLS, CDR2 YYNGEE. The CDR3 sequence: CASTRWDSEAYGYTF. In DNA form, the CDR3 reads TGTGCCAGCACCCGATGGGACAGCGAAGCCTATGGCTACACCTTC.

CDR3 loop: CASSKGQGVYEQYF. The CDR3, as DNA: TGCGCCAGCAGCAAAGGACAGGGAGTCTACGAGCAGTACTTC. The genes are TRBV10-2 and TRBJ2-7; 8 nucleotides match TRBD1. The V segment lost 6 bases and the J segment 3 bases; nucleotides outside the gene matches: 7. The CDR3 length is 14 residues. The germline V gene encodes CDR1 WSHSY and CDR2 SAAADI.

V is TRBV25-1 and J is TRBJ2-2; 9 nucleotides match TRBD1. The ends lost 4 bases at V and 3 bases at J; junction bases unmatched: 6. The CDR3 length is 16 residues. The germline gives CDR1 MGHDK, CDR2 SYGVNS. The CDR3: CASSVADRGHTGELFF. For the CDR3, the DNA is TGTGCCAGCAGTGTCGCGGACAGGGGCCACACCGGGGAGCTGTTTTTT.

The CDR3 DNA follows: TGTGCCAGCACCTCTTGGGGGAGGGTAGCTGAAGCTTTCTTT. This encodes CASTSWGRVAEAFF. The V call is TRBV21-1, the J call TRBJ1-1. TRBV21-1 is deemed a pseudogene. This CDR3 has 14 residues.

The chain links TRBV6-1 to TRBJ2-7; D gene unclear. The CDR3 totals 14 residues. Germline lookup yields CDR1 MNHNS and CDR2 SASEGT. Trimming took off 6 bases at V and 3 bases at J, with 15 bases between the two ends. The CDR3 DNA follows: TGTGCCAGCAGCCCCGAGGTGGTAGGCTACGAGCAGTACTTC. Its protein product is CASSPEVVGYEQYF.

The chain joins TRBV6-1 to TRBJ2-1; D remains unclear. The CDR3 is made up of 12 amino acids. The germline CDR1 and CDR2 sequences are MNHNS and SASEGT. Trimming removed 2 bases at V and 9 bases at J, with 8 bases between. The CDR3 region has the DNA TGTGCCAGCAGTGAACCCTGGGGTGAGCAGTTCTTC. It translates to CASSEPWGEQFF.

The chain couples TRBV14 to TRBJ2-5; no definite D call. The CDR3 is 14 residues long. Germline V gene sequence: CDR1 SGHDN, CDR2 FVKESK. Deletions cut 1 base from V and 5 bases from J, with 11 bases between. The CDR3 loop reads CASSQVRGRETQYF. As DNA, the CDR3 is TGTGCCAGCAGCCAAGTAAGAGGAAGGGAGACCCAGTACTTC.

This clone is a singleton in its sample. In DNA form, the CDR3 reads TGTGCCAGCATAGGAGGCCTGACAGCCAAAAACATTCAGTACTTC. Its translation: CASIGGLTAKNIQYF. The V call is TRBV2, the J call TRBJ2-4; TRBD2 might be the D (5 bases). Germline CDR1 SNHLY, CDR2 FYNNEI. Trimming took off 7 bases at V and 0 bases at J, with 13 bases between the two ends. The CDR3 is 15 residues long.

V usage is TRBV5-4 and J usage is TRBJ1-1, with unresolved D. V lost 4 bases to trimming and J lost 1 base, with 14 bases between them. Per germline, CDR1 SGHNT and CDR2 YYREEE (reference sequence). This CDR3 comprises 15 residues. Here the CDR3 reads CASSRNKQSNTEAFF. For the CDR3, the DNA is TGTGCCAGCAGCCGAAACAAACAGTCGAACACTGAAGCTTTCTTT.

V usage is TRBV6-6 and J usage is TRBJ1-2, with TRBD1 as a possible D gene (5 bases). CDR3 length equals 12 residues. Germline V gene data show CDR1 as MNHNY and CDR2 as SVGAGI (reference sequence). Deletions cut 8 bases from V and 5 bases from J, with 12 bases between. The CDR3 here is CASSGQGYGYTF. CDR3 DNA sequence: TGTGCCAGCTCTGGCCAGGGTTATGGCTACACCTTC.

This chain joins TRBV2 and TRBJ2-3; perhaps TRBD2 as D (5 bases). The CDR3 consists of 16 residues. With 2 bases removed from V and 5 bases from J, the gap between germline ends came to 17 bases. CDR1 and CDR2 (germline): SNHLY, FYNNEI. The CDR3 region has the DNA TGTGCCAGCAGTGAAACCCTAGCCTTTCTTGGAGATACGCAGTATTTT. This sequence encodes CASSETLAFLGDTQYF.